This T cell receptor beta chain was sequenced for a study of OX40 agonist ivuxolimab in advanced cancers. Study summary: In this cohort, patients received ivuxolimab, an agonistic anti-OX40 (CD134) antibody. The study reported partial responses in three patients: one hepatocellular carcinoma, two cutaneous melanoma.

The data were produced by immunoSEQ multiplex PCR, yet TCRdb's version contains in-frame clones alone and is incomplete. The data contain 11,000 to 15,000 clones, about 90% of them singletons. The CDR3 is made up of 18 amino acids. The J segment lost 6 bases and the V segment lost 4 bases, leaving 10 bases of the junction unmatched. Germline lookup yields CDR1 SGDLS and CDR2 YYNGEE. The source material was CD4+ or CD8+ T cells sorted from blood, sampled in a trial of the OX40 agonist ivuxolimab. The V gene is TRBV9, the J gene TRBJ2-2; TRBD2 matches at 15 bases. The receptor was isolated from an adult with an advanced solid tumor such as melanoma, head and neck, liver or kidney cancer. CDR3 sequence reads: CASSFHGLAGGFAGELFF. The DNA of the CDR3 is TGTGCCAGCAGCTTTCACGGACTAGCGGGAGGGTTCGCCGGGGAGCTGTTTTTT. Drawing the rest from reference TRBV9 and TRBJ2-2, the complete variable domain is DSGVTQTPKHLITATGQRVTLRCSPRSGDLSVYWYQQSLDQGLQFLIQYYNGEERAKGNILERFSAQQFPDLHSELNLSSLELGDSALYFCASSFHGLAGGFAGELFFGEGSRLTVL.